The source of this T cell receptor beta chain is a study of cytotoxic CD8 clonotypes in ibrutinib-treated CLL. Study summary: Responses: roughly 25 partial, 2 complete; after median approximately 68 months, 14 stayed remitted, approximately twelve progressed. Study observations and caveats: Upon ibrutinib response clonality rose, and upon progression it fell back toward baseline. Circulating CD8+ T-cell counts were tracked by baseline clonality, which exceeded that of age-matched healthy donors.

Germline values: CDR1 SQVTM, CDR2 ANQGSEA. V dropped 1 base and J dropped 7 bases, with 11 bases sitting between them. The CDR3 is 12 residues long. Measured with immunoSEQ multiplex PCR; TCRdb has only the in-frame clones, and not every one. The sample holds over 130,000 clones, about 84% seen once. With respect to this clone: Its antigen is not known.

The chain couples TRBV29-1 to TRBJ2-7; D is perhaps TRBD1 or TRBD2 (6 bases each). This sample comprised PBMCs, obtained after 36 months of ibrutinib treatment. The source is a human donor with chronic lymphocytic leukemia. The CDR3 region is CSVEGGAREQYF. The CDR3 DNA sequence: TGCAGCGTTGAAGGGGGGGCGCGAGAGCAGTACTTC.